This TCR beta chain was recorded in a study of OX40 agonist ivuxolimab in advanced cancers. Sampled blood was obtained at baseline, cycle 4 day 1, and cycle 7 day 1. Study-level results: Doses of 0.1 to 3.0 mg/kg were accompanied by clonal expansion of CD4+ and CD8+ blood T cells by week 6.

The method was immunoSEQ multiplex PCR; TCRdb's version includes in-frame clones alone and lacks a portion of them. The data contain some 110,000 clones, 80% to 95% of them singletons. This clone was found a few times. Antigen: not known. The germline V gene has CDR1 LNHDA and CDR2 SQIVND (reference sequence). CDR3 length: 16 amino acids. Trimming removed 5 bases at V and 1 base at J, with 17 bases between. This chain links TRBV19 with TRBJ1-1; TRBD1 is a possible D gene (5 bases). The TCR was taken from an adult with an advanced solid tumor such as melanoma, head and neck, liver or kidney cancer. The sample was CD4+ or CD8+ T cells sorted from blood, taken in a trial of the OX40 agonist ivuxolimab. The CDR3 DNA follows: TGTGCCAGTAGTCTTCCCCCCGGGACGGGGAACACTGAAGCTTTCTTT. This gives the protein CASSLPPGTGNTEAFF.